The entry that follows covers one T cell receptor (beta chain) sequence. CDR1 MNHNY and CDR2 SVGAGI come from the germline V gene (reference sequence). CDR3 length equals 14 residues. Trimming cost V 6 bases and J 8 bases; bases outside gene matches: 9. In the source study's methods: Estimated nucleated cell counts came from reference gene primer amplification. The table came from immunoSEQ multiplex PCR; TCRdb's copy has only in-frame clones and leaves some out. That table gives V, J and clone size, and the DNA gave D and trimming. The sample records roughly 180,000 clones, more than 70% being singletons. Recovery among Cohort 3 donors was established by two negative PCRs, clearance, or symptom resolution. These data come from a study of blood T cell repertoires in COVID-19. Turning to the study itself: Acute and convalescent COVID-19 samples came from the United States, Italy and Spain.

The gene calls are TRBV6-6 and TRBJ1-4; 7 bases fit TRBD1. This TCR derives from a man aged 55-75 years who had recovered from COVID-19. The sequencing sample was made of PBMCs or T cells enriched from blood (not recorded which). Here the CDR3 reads CASREGAGWEKLFF. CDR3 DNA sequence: TGTGCCAGCAGGGAGGGGGCAGGGTGGGAAAAACTGTTTTTT.